A selection of T cell receptor beta chains follows, all from one sample in a study of T-cell reconstitution after alpha-beta-depleted transplantation in children. TCRdb used MiXCR to reprocess the PCR reads, holding one entry per CDR3 protein. The table lists more than 400,000 distinct CDR3 sequences, more than 9.5% of them singletons. This sample comprised PBMCs, mostly from graft donor cells, obtained 180 days after TCRalphabeta/CD19-depleted stem cell transplant. These receptor sequences come from a female patient younger than 10 who had a stem cell transplant for aplastic anemia, so the T cells may come from the graft donor. The CDR3 runs from the conserved cysteine through the conserved F or W. The D gene is left open where the match is weak. Only part of the rows carry a size: once, few, many, or a class if the clone is expanded.

clone_size	d_call	v_call	j_call	cdr3_nt	cdr3_aa
.	TRBD1	TRBV11-2	TRBJ1-1	TGTGCCAGCAGCTTAAGGGGGCAGGGGTCTGAAGCTTTCTTT	CASSLRGQGSEAFF
few	TRBD2	TRBV25-1	TRBJ2-1	TGTGCCAGCAGTGAATTGGGGACTAGCGGGTACAATGAGCAGTTCTTC	CASSELGTSGYNEQFF
.	.	TRBV7-2	TRBJ2-2	TGTGCCAGCACCAAGGGGTCCGGGGAGCTGTTTTTT	CASTKGSGELFF
many	.	TRBV28	TRBJ2-7	TGTGCCATCTCTCAGCGTTACGAGCAGTACTTC	CAISQRYEQYF
few	.	TRBV12-3/TRBV12-4	TRBJ2-5	TGTGCCAGCAGAGCAGGAGGATGGCTTGGGCAGACCCAGTACTTC	CASRAGGWLGQTQYF
few	TRBD2	TRBV9	TRBJ2-1	TGTGCCAGCAGCGACCTTAGCGGGAGGGCCCTCAATGAGCAGTTCTTC	CASSDLSGRALNEQFF
.	TRBD2	TRBV20-1	TRBJ2-1	TGCAGTCCGAGGACTAGCGAAGACAATGAGCAGTTCTTC	CSPRTSEDNEQFF
.	TRBD2	TRBV20-1	TRBJ2-5	TGCAGTGCTAGGAGTTCTAGCGGGAACCAAGAGACCCAGTACTTC	CSARSSSGNQETQYF
.	.	TRBV5-1	TRBJ1-2	TGCGCCAGCAGTTTAGATCCTCGGAACTATGGCTACACCTTC	CASSLDPRNYGYTF
few	TRBD1	TRBV3-1	TRBJ2-1	TGTGCCAGCAGCCAAGATGCAGGGGGTTTCGACAATGAGCAGTTCTTC	CASSQDAGGFDNEQFF
few	.	TRBV27	TRBJ2-3	TGTGCCAGCAGTTGGAGGTTGGCAGCTGCGTTGGATACGCAGTATTTT	CASSWRLAAALDTQYF
few	.	TRBV5-5	TRBJ1-1	TGTGCCAGCAGCCTCGAGAGTGCTGAAGCTTTCTTT	CASSLESAEAFF
few	TRBD1	TRBV5-1	TRBJ1-6	TGCGCCAGCAGCCCGACAGGGGTTAGCTCACCCCTCCACTTT	CASSPTGVSSPLHF
.	.	TRBV7-2	TRBJ2-1	TGTGCCAGCATAGCGGATCCTTACAATGAGCAGTTCTTC	CASIADPYNEQFF
.	.	TRBV5-5	TRBJ1-1	TGTGCCAGCAGCCTCGGGGGTTCTGTGAACACTGAAGCTTTCTTT	CASSLGGSVNTEAFF
.	.	TRBV7-2	TRBJ2-1	TGTGCCAGCACCGAAAGAGGGCCAAGCTCCTACAATGAGCAGTTCTTC	CASTERGPSSYNEQFF
.	.	TRBV20-1	TRBJ1-1	TGCAGTGCTAAAAGAGCGGTTGAAGCTTTCTTT	CSAKRAVEAFF
many	.	TRBV14	TRBJ1-6	TGTGCCAGCAGCCATCGAAGTTCACCCCTCCACTTT	CASSHRSSPLHF
few	.	TRBV19	TRBJ2-1	TGTGCCAGTAGTCCCCGGGCCAACTACTACAATGAGCAGTTCTTC	CASSPRANYYNEQFF
many	.	TRBV5-5	TRBJ2-1	TGTGCCAGCACCTCTCGTTACAATGAGCAGTTCTTC	CASTSRYNEQFF
.	.	TRBV4-3	TRBJ1-2	TGCGCCAGCAGCCAAGGGGTAGGGTTGGGCTACACCTTC	CASSQGVGLGYTF
.	.	TRBV28	TRBJ2-1	TGTGCCAGCAGAAATAGGTTAGCTGGCTGGTCTGCGAATGAGCAGTTCTTC	CASRNRLAGWSANEQFF
few	TRBD1	TRBV9	TRBJ1-2	TGTGCCAGCACCGGACAGGGAGTGGAGTCTAACTATGGCTACACCTTC	CASTGQGVESNYGYTF
.	TRBD2	TRBV9	TRBJ2-1	TGTGCCAGCAGCGTAGAGAGCGGGAGCGTCTACAATGAGCAGTTCTTC	CASSVESGSVYNEQFF
many	.	TRBV15	TRBJ2-1	TGTGCCACCAGCCGGACGGCTTATAACAATGAGCAGTTCTTC	CATSRTAYNNEQFF
.	TRBD2	TRBV27	TRBJ2-5	TGTGCCAGCAGGCCCCAGGGACTAGCGGTCCTCCAAGAGACCCAGTACTTC	CASRPQGLAVLQETQYF
many	TRBD2	TRBV18	TRBJ2-3	TGTGCCAGCTCCCCGGGGTCTTTCGGGCTAGCGGATAGCACAGATACGCAGTATTTT	CASSPGSFGLADSTDTQYF
.	.	TRBV6-5	TRBJ2-7	TGTGCCAGCAGTTACGCTGAGACGGGCAGCTACGAGCAGTACTTC	CASSYAETGSYEQYF
few	.	TRBV5-1	TRBJ1-1	TGCGCCAGCAGCTTAGAAGGGGCCGTGACTGAAGCTTTCTTT	CASSLEGAVTEAFF
few	.	TRBV12-3/TRBV12-4	TRBJ2-1	TGTGCCAGCAGTTTATCGAAGGTCCGGGCAGGGAAGGGCAATGAGCAGTTCTTC	CASSLSKVRAGKGNEQFF
few	TRBD2	TRBV5-6	TRBJ2-1	TGTGCCAGCAGCGGTAGCGGGAGGGCCGCCTACAATGAGCAGTTCTTC	CASSGSGRAAYNEQFF
.	TRBD2	TRBV25-1	TRBJ2-3	TGTGCCAGCAGTGATCGGGGAGGGGGCACAGATACGCAGTATTTT	CASSDRGGGTDTQYF
many	TRBD1	TRBV7-6	TRBJ2-1	TGTGCCAGCAGCTTAGCGCTGGGACAGGGGAGGAATGAGCAGTTCTTC	CASSLALGQGRNEQFF
few	TRBD2	TRBV7-2	TRBJ2-1	TGTGCCAGCGGAGGGACTAGCGGGAGTAGGGAGCAGTTCTTC	CASGGTSGSREQFF
few	.	TRBV7-3	TRBJ2-3	TGTGCCAGCAGCTACGGTGCTAGCACAGATACGCAGTATTTT	CASSYGASTDTQYF
few	TRBD1	TRBV5-1	TRBJ2-7	TGCGCCAGCAGCAAGGCGGCGGGGACAGGGACCCACGAGCAGTACTTC	CASSKAAGTGTHEQYF
few	.	TRBV12-3/TRBV12-4	TRBJ2-2	TGTGCCAGCAGTGTTATCGCGGGGAACACCGGGGAGCTGTTTTTT	CASSVIAGNTGELFF
.	.	TRBV4-3	TRBJ2-1	TGCGCCAGCAGCCAAGATGGCGCCTACAATGAGCAGTTCTTC	CASSQDGAYNEQFF
few	.	TRBV15	TRBJ2-4	TGTGCCACCAGCGAACGATCCGGTGGGACGACAGGCGACCGAAAAAACATTCAGTACTTC	CATSERSGGTTGDRKNIQYF
few	.	TRBV9	TRBJ1-5	TGTGCCAGCAGCGTAGATGCAGGGGAACAGCCCCAGCATTTT	CASSVDAGEQPQHF
many	.	TRBV12-3/TRBV12-4	TRBJ2-5	TGTGCCAGCAGTTTGGGATCCAGGGAAAAAGAGACCCAGTACTTC	CASSLGSREKETQYF